The entry below gives a single T cell receptor (beta chain) sequence along with its context. The antigen is unknown. Repertoires were generated with immunoSEQ multiplex PCR, while TCRdb's copy carries only in-frame clones and drops some. Of tens of thousands of clones in the sample, around nine tenths were seen once. The sample is drawn from a study of T cell responses to AZD1222 COVID-19 vaccine. At the level of the study: Pooling covered second doses at about 4 or about 12 weeks. General observations from the study: After two AZD1222 doses, spike-specific TCR breadth and depth rose versus day 0. Most donors were white British and more were female, and clonal diversity was possibly underestimated.

V dropped 0 bases and J dropped 2 bases, with 11 bases sitting between them. This CDR3 spans 15 amino acids. Germline V gene data show CDR1 as SGHRS and CDR2 as YFSETQ. The source was peripheral blood, collected on day 0 of AZD1222 vaccination. V is TRBV5-1 and J is TRBJ1-2; the D is unclear. This sequence was found in an adult in good health. CDR3 sequence: CASSLAPGINYGYTF. As DNA, the CDR3 is TGCGCCAGCAGCTTGGCCCCGGGAATAAACTATGGCTACACCTTC.